Listed below are T cell receptor beta chains from one sample, sequenced in a study of blood T cell repertoires in COVID-19. TCRdb's copy holds only in-frame clones and misses some; the assay was immunoSEQ multiplex PCR. The sample lists a few hundred thousand clones; approximately 78% were seen once. Sequencing was performed on peripheral blood. All receptors derive from a young woman with acute or convalescent COVID-19. Both conserved end residues are part of each CDR3. The D gene is left open where the match is weak. Where a row states a size, it is once, few, many or the class of an expanded clone; other rows omit it.

D gene: TRBD1; clone size: .; V gene: TRBV6-5; J gene: TRBJ2-7; CDR3 DNA: TGTGCCAGCAGAAAACAGGGGGCCCCTTCCTACGAGCAGTACTTC; CDR3 protein: CASRKQGAPSYEQYF
D gene: .; clone size: .; V gene: TRBV6-2/TRBV6-3; J gene: TRBJ2-7; CDR3 DNA: TGTGCCAGCAGCCCCCTGTTAGCGGCAGCCTACGAGCAGTACTTC; CDR3 protein: CASSPLLAAAYEQYF
D gene: .; clone size: .; V gene: TRBV20-1; J gene: TRBJ2-2; CDR3 DNA: TGCAGTGCTAGTGGGGACACCTTCACCGGGGAGCTGTTTTTT; CDR3 protein: CSASGDTFTGELFF
D gene: .; clone size: .; V gene: TRBV20-1; J gene: TRBJ1-2; CDR3 DNA: TGCAGTGCGGAGGGCCCCTATGGCTACACCTTC; CDR3 protein: CSAEGPYGYTF
D gene: .; clone size: .; V gene: TRBV9; J gene: TRBJ1-3; CDR3 DNA: TGTGCCAGCAGCGCACCCCTGGGGGGGGCTGGAAACACCATATATTTT; CDR3 protein: CASSAPLGGAGNTIYF
D gene: TRBD1; clone size: .; V gene: TRBV25-1; J gene: TRBJ1-2; CDR3 DNA: TGTGCCAGCAGTGACACGACAGGGAACTATGGCTACACCTTC; CDR3 protein: CASSDTTGNYGYTF
D gene: .; clone size: .; V gene: TRBV7-2; J gene: TRBJ1-1; CDR3 DNA: TGTGCCAGCAGACTGACGGCCGGACACATCAACACTGAAGCTTTCTTT; CDR3 protein: CASRLTAGHINTEAFF
D gene: .; clone size: .; V gene: TRBV9; J gene: TRBJ1-3; CDR3 DNA: TGTGCCAGCACCCAGGGCTCTGGAAACACCATATATTTT; CDR3 protein: CASTQGSGNTIYF
D gene: .; clone size: .; V gene: TRBV3-1/TRBV3-2; J gene: TRBJ1-1; CDR3 DNA: TGTGCCAGCAGCCTTCAGGGGATGAACACTGAAGCTTTCTTT; CDR3 protein: CASSLQGMNTEAFF
D gene: .; clone size: once; V gene: TRBV10-3; J gene: TRBJ2-7; CDR3 DNA: TGTGCCATCAGTGTAAATAGCGGCCTCTACGAGCAGTACTTC; CDR3 protein: CAISVNSGLYEQYF
D gene: .; clone size: .; V gene: TRBV19; J gene: TRBJ1-2; CDR3 DNA: TGTGCCACTAGATCCCAGGGGATGATTAGCTATGGCTACACCTTC; CDR3 protein: CATRSQGMISYGYTF
D gene: .; clone size: .; V gene: TRBV10-2; J gene: TRBJ2-1; CDR3 DNA: TGCGCCAGCAGTGTTGCGGGGAATTCCTACAATGAGCAGTTCTTC; CDR3 protein: CASSVAGNSYNEQFF
D gene: TRBD1; clone size: .; V gene: TRBV7-2; J gene: TRBJ1-5; CDR3 DNA: TGTGCCAGCAGTTTGGGACAGGGAGGGACCCTTAGCAATCAGCCCCAGCATTTT; CDR3 protein: CASSLGQGGTLSNQPQHF
D gene: .; clone size: .; V gene: TRBV5-1; J gene: TRBJ1-5; CDR3 DNA: TGCGCCAGCAGCTTGGGCGACAATCAGCCCCAGCATTTT; CDR3 protein: CASSLGDNQPQHF
D gene: TRBD1; clone size: .; V gene: TRBV5-1; J gene: TRBJ1-2; CDR3 DNA: TGCGCCAGCAGCTACGGACAGGGGGCGGGCTATGGCTACACCTTC; CDR3 protein: CASSYGQGAGYGYTF
D gene: TRBD2; clone size: .; V gene: TRBV27; J gene: TRBJ2-1; CDR3 DNA: TGTGCCAGCAGCCCTACTAGCGGCCCCGGACTCCGGCAGTTCTTC; CDR3 protein: CASSPTSGPGLRQFF
D gene: TRBD1; clone size: .; V gene: TRBV27; J gene: TRBJ1-1; CDR3 DNA: TGTGCCAGCAACATACAGGGGGTCGGCACTGAAGCTTTCTTT; CDR3 protein: CASNIQGVGTEAFF
D gene: .; clone size: .; V gene: TRBV14; J gene: TRBJ1-1; CDR3 DNA: TGTGCCAGCAGCCAACCAGGGACATGGAACACTGAAGCTTTCTTT; CDR3 protein: CASSQPGTWNTEAFF
D gene: TRBD2; clone size: .; V gene: TRBV19; J gene: TRBJ2-3; CDR3 DNA: TGTGCCAGTAGCAAATCAGCGGGAGGCTTCGGCACAGATACGCAGTATTTT; CDR3 protein: CASSKSAGGFGTDTQYF
D gene: .; clone size: many; V gene: TRBV5-1; J gene: TRBJ1-5; CDR3 DNA: TGCGCCAGCAGCTGGGACATCGATCAGCCCCAGCATTTT; CDR3 protein: CASSWDIDQPQHF
D gene: TRBD1; clone size: .; V gene: TRBV28; J gene: TRBJ2-7; CDR3 DNA: TGTGCCAGCAGCTGGGACAGGGGGAGTAGGGAGCAGTACTTC; CDR3 protein: CASSWDRGSREQYF
D gene: TRBD1; clone size: .; V gene: TRBV30; J gene: TRBJ1-1; CDR3 DNA: TGTGCCTGGAACGTGGGACAGTGGGCCGAAATGACTTTCTTT; CDR3 protein: CAWNVGQWAEMTFF
D gene: TRBD2; clone size: .; V gene: TRBV19; J gene: TRBJ2-7; CDR3 DNA: TGTGCCAGTAGTATAATGGGGGGGTCCTACTACGAGCAGTACTTC; CDR3 protein: CASSIMGGSYYEQYF
D gene: TRBD1; clone size: .; V gene: TRBV7-2; J gene: TRBJ1-5; CDR3 DNA: TGTGCCAGCAGCTTAGGGACAGGGGTGATGAGTCAGCCCCAGCATTTT; CDR3 protein: CASSLGTGVMSQPQHF
D gene: TRBD1; clone size: .; V gene: TRBV28; J gene: TRBJ1-6; CDR3 DNA: TGTGCCAGCAGATACGACAGGGGGCTATCACCCCTCCACTTT; CDR3 protein: CASRYDRGLSPLHF
D gene: TRBD1; clone size: many; V gene: TRBV7-2; J gene: TRBJ1-5; CDR3 DNA: TGTGCCAGCAGCTTATATACAGGGGGCGCGCCCCAGCCCCAGCATTTT; CDR3 protein: CASSLYTGGAPQPQHF
D gene: .; clone size: .; V gene: TRBV9; J gene: TRBJ2-1; CDR3 DNA: TGTGCCAGCAGCGTAGCGGCTGGGTCGCGGGAAGAGTCCTACAATGAGCAGTTCTTC; CDR3 protein: CASSVAAGSREESYNEQFF
D gene: .; clone size: .; V gene: TRBV7-2; J gene: TRBJ2-2; CDR3 DNA: TGTGCCAGCAGCTTACCAGGGTCCGGGGAGCTGTTTTTT; CDR3 protein: CASSLPGSGELFF
D gene: .; clone size: .; V gene: TRBV7-2; J gene: TRBJ2-7; CDR3 DNA: TGTGCCAGCAGCTACCGGGACACGGACGAGCAGTACTTC; CDR3 protein: CASSYRDTDEQYF
D gene: TRBD2; clone size: .; V gene: TRBV19; J gene: TRBJ2-1; CDR3 DNA: TGTGCCACCGTAGCGGGAGGGCCTGATGAGCAGTTCTTC; CDR3 protein: CATVAGGPDEQFF
D gene: .; clone size: .; V gene: TRBV24-1; J gene: TRBJ2-2; CDR3 DNA: TGTGCCACCAGTGACTCCGGGCCGGGGGGCCCCGGGGAGCTGTTTTTT; CDR3 protein: CATSDSGPGGPGELFF
D gene: .; clone size: once; V gene: TRBV10-3; J gene: TRBJ2-5; CDR3 DNA: TGTGCCATCAGTGAGTCGAAGGTCCCCGGACAGGGGACGTTAGCGGGGCAAGAGACCCAGTACTTC; CDR3 protein: CAISESKVPGQGTLAGQETQYF
D gene: TRBD1; clone size: .; V gene: TRBV27; J gene: TRBJ2-7; CDR3 DNA: TGTGCCAGCAGTCTACGGACAGGGGTCTACGAGCAGTACTTC; CDR3 protein: CASSLRTGVYEQYF
D gene: .; clone size: .; V gene: TRBV6-5; J gene: TRBJ2-7; CDR3 DNA: TGTGCCAGCAGAAGAGTGAAAAGCTCCTACGAGCAGTACTTC; CDR3 protein: CASRRVKSSYEQYF
D gene: TRBD2; clone size: .; V gene: TRBV2; J gene: TRBJ2-3; CDR3 DNA: TGTGCCAGCAGCGGGGGGAAGCGGTACACAGATACGCAGTATTTT; CDR3 protein: CASSGGKRYTDTQYF